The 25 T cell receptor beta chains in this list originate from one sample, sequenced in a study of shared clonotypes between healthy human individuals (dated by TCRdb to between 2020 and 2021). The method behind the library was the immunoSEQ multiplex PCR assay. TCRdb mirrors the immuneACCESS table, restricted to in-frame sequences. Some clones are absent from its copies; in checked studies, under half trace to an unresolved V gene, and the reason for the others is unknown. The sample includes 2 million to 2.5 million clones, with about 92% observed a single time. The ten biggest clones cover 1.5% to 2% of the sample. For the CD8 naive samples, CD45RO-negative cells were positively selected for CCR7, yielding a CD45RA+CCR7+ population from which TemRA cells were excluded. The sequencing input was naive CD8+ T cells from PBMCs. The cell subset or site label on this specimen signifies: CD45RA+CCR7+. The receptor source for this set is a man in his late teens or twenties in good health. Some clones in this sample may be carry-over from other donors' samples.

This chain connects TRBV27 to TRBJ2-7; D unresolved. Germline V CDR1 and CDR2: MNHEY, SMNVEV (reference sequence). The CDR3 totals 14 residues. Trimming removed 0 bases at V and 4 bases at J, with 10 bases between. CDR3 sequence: CASSLSPSPYEQYF. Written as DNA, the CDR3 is TGTGCCAGCAGTTTATCGCCCTCTCCTTACGAGCAGTACTTC.

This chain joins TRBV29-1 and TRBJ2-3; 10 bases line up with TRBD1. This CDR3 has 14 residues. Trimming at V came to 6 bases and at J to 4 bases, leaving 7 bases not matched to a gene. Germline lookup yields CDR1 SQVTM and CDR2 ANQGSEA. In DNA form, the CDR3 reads TGCAGCGTCCACCTCGGACAGGGGGCAGATACGCAGTATTTT. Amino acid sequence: CSVHLGQGADTQYF.

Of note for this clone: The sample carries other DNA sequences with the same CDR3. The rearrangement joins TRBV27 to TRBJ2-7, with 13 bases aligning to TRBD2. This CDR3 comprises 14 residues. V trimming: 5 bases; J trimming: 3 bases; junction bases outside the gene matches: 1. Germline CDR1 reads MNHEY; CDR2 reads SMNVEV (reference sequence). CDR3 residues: CASSRTSGSYEQYF. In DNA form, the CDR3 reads TGTGCCAGCAGTCGGACTAGCGGGAGCTACGAGCAGTACTTC.

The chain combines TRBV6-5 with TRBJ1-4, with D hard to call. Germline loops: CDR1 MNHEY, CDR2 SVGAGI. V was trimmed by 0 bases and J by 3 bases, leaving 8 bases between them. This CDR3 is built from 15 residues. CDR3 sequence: CASSYSQMANEKLFF. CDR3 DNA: TGTGCCAGCAGTTACTCACAGATGGCTAATGAAAAACTGTTTTTT.

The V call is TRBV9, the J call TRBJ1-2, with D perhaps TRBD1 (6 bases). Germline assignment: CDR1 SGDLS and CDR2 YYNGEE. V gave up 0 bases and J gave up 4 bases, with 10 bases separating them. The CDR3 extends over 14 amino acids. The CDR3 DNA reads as TGTGCCAGCAGCGTAGGGGACACCATCTATGGCTACACCTTC. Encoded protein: CASSVGDTIYGYTF.

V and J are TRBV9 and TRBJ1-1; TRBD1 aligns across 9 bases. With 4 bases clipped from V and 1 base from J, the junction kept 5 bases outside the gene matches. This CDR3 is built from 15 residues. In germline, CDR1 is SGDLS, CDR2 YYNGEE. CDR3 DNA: TGTGCCAGCAGCCCAGGGACAGGGCAGAACACTGAAGCTTTCTTT. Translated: CASSPGTGQNTEAFF.

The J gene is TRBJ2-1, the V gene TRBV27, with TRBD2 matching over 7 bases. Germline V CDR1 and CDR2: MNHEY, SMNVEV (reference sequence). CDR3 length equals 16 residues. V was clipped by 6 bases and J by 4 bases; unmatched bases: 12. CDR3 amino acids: CASSRFPGGPYNEQFF. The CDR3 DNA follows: TGTGCCAGCAGCCGCTTTCCGGGAGGACCTTACAATGAGCAGTTCTTC.

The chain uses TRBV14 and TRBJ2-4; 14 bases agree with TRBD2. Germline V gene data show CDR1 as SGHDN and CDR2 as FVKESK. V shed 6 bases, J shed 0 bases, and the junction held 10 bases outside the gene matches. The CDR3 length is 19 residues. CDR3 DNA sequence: TGTGCCAGCAGACTTAGGACTAGCGGGAGGCTTTTAGCCAAAAACATTCAGTACTTC. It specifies CASRLRTSGRLLAKNIQYF.

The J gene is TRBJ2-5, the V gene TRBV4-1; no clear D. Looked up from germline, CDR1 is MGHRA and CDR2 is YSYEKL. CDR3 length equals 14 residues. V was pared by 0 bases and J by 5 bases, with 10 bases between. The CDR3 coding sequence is TGCGCCAGCAGCCAAGAAGGGTATGCGGAGACCCAGTACTTC. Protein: CASSQEGYAETQYF.

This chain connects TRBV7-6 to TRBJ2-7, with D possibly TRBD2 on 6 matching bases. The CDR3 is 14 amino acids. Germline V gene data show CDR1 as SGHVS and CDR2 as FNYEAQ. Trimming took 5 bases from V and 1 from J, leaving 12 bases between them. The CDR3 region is CASSPTSSSYEQYF. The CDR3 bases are TGTGCCAGCAGCCCTACTAGCTCTTCCTACGAGCAGTACTTC.

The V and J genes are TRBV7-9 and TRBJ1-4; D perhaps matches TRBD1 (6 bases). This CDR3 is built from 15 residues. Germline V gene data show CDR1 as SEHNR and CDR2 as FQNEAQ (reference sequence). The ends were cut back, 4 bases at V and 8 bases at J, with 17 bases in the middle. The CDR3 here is CASSSAGTREEKLFF. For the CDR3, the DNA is TGTGCCAGCAGCTCAGCCGGGACAAGGGAGGAAAAACTGTTTTTT.

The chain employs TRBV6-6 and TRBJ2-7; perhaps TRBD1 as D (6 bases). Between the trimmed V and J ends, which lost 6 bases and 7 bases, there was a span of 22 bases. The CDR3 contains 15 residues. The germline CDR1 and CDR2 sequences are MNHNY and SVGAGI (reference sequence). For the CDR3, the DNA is TGTGCCAGCAGCTCTGCCGGGACACCCTATGAGGAGCAGTACTTC. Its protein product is CASSSAGTPYEEQYF.

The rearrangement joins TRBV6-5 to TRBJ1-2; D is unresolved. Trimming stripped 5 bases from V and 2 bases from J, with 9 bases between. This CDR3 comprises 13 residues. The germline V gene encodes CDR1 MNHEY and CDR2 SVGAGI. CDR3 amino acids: CASSPFWNYGYTF. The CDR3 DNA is TGTGCCAGCAGTCCCTTCTGGAACTATGGCTACACCTTC.

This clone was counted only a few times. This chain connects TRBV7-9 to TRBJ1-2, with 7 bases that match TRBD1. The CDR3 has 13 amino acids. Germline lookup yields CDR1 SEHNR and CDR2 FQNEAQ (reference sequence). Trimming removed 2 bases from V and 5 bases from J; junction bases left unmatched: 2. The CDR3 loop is CASSLQGVYGYTF. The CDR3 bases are TGTGCCAGCAGCTTACAGGGGGTTTATGGCTACACCTTC.

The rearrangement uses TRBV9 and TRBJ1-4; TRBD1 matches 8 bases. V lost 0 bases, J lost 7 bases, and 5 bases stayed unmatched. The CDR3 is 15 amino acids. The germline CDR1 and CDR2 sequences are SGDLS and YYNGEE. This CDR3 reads CASSVGAGGIEKLFF. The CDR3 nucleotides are TGTGCCAGCAGCGTAGGGGCAGGGGGCATTGAAAAACTGTTTTTT. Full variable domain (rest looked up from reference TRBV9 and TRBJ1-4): DSGVTQTPKHLITATGQRVTLRCSPRSGDLSVYWYQQSLDQGLQFLIQYYNGEERAKGNILERFSAQQFPDLHSELNLSSLELGDSALYFCASSVGAGGIEKLFFGSGTQLSVL.

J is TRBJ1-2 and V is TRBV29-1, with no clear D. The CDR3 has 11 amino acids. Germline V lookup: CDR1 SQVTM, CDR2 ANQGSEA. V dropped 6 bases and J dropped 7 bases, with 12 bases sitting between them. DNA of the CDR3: TGCAGCGTGCCGGACGAAGGTGGCTACACCTTC. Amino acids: CSVPDEGGYTF.

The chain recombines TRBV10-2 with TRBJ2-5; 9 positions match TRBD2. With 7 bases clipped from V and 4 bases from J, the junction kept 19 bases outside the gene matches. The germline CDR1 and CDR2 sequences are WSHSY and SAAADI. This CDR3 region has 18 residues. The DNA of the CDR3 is TGCGCCAGCAAAGGTAGCAGGGGAAGGAAACTAGCGGGAGAGACCCAGTACTTC. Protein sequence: CASKGSRGRKLAGETQYF.

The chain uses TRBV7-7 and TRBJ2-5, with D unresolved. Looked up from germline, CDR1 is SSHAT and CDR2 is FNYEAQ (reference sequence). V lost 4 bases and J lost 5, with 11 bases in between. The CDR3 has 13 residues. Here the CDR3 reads CASSSVIGETQYF. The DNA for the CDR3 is TGTGCCAGCAGCTCTGTAATTGGTGAGACCCAGTACTTC. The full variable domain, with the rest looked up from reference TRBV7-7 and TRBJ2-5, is GAGVSQSPRYKVTKRGQDVTLRCDPISSHATLYWYQQALGQGPEFLTYFNYEAQPDKSGLPSDRFSAERPEGSISTLTIQRTEQRDSAMYRCASSSVIGETQYFGPGTRLLVL.

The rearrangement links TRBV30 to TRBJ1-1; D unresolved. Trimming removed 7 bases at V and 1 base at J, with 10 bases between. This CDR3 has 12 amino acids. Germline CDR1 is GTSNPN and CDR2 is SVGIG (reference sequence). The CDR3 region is CAFTPGNTEAFF. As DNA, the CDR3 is TGTGCCTTCACCCCCGGGAACACTGAAGCTTTCTTT.

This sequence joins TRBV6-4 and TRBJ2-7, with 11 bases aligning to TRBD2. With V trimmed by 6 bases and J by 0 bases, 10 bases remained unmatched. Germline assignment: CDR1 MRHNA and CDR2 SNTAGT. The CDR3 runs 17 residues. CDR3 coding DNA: TGTGCCAGCAGGCCCGGACTAGCGGGTGAGGCCTCCTACGAGCAGTACTTC. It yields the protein CASRPGLAGEASYEQYF.

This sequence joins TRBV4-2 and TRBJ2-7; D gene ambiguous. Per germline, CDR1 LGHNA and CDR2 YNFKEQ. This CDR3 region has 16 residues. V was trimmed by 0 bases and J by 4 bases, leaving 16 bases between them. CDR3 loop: CASSQDLGMAGYEQYF. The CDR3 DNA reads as TGTGCCAGCAGCCAAGATTTAGGTATGGCAGGATACGAGCAGTACTTC.

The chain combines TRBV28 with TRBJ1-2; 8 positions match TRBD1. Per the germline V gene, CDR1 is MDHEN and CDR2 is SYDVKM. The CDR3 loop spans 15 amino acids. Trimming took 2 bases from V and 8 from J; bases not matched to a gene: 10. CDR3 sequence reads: CASSLDLQGAQGYTF. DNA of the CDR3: TGTGCCAGCAGTTTAGATCTGCAGGGGGCGCAAGGCTACACCTTC.

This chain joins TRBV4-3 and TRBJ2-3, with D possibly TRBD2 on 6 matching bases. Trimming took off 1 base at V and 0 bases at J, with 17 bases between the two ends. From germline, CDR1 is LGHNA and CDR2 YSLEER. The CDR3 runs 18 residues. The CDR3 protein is CASSQVTRLVGSTDTQYF. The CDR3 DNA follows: TGCGCCAGCAGCCAAGTGACCCGACTAGTTGGCAGCACAGATACGCAGTATTTT.

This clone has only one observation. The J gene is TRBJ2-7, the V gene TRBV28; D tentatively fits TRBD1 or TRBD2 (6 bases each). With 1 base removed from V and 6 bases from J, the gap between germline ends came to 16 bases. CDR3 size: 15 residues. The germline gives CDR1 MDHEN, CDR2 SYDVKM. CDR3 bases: TGTGCCAGCAGTTTATATATGGGGGGCCCCCCCGAGCAGTACTTC. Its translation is CASSLYMGGPPEQYF.

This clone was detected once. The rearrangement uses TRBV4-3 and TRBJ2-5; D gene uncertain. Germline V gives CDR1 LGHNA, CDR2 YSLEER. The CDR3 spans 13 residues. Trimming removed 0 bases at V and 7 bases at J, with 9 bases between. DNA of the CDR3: TGCGCCAGCAGCCAAGATACCTTAGGGACCCAGTACTTC. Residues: CASSQDTLGTQYF.